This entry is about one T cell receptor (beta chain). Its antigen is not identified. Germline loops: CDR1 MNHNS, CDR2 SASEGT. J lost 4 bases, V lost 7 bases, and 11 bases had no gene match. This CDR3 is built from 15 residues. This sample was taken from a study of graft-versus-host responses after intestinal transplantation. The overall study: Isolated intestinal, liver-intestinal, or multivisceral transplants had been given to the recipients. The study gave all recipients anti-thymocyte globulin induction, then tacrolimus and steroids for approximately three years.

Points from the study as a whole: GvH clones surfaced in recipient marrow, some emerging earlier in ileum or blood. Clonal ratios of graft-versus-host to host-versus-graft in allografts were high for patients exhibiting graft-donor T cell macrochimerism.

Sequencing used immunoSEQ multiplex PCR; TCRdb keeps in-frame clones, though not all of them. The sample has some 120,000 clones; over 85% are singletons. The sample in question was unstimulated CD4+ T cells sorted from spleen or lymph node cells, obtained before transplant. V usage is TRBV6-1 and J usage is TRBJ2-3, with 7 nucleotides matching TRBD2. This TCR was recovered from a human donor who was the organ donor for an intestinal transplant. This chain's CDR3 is CASIKGAGLADTQYF. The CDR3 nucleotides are TGTGCCAGCATCAAGGGAGCGGGACTCGCAGATACGCAGTATTTT.